This entry features one TCR beta chain sequence. Its matching antigen is unknown. The entry originates in a study of Graves' ophthalmopathy and Graves' hyperthyroidism. Whole-study findings and limits: Also, most clonotypes expanded in the thyroid above 0.001 frequency appeared in blood. Ophthalmopathy could be told apart from stable hyperthyroidism by a 13-signature model (about 88% sensitivity, around 84% specificity).

Pregnancy or lactation, uncontrolled infections and other autoimmune diseases were grounds for excluding patients. The PBMC fraction was derived from roughly 10 ml of fresh peripheral blood. The TCR beta CDR3 regions underwent amplification from RNA transcripts. First-round RT-PCR with HTBI primers preceded a second-round multiplex PCR. TCRdb analysed the multiplex PCR reads with MiXCR anew, one entry per CDR3 protein. Among some 25,000 distinct CDR3 sequences listed, 48% were seen once. Germline CDR1 is LNHDA and CDR2 is SQIVND (reference sequence). This CDR3 spans 17 amino acids. The junction had 11 bases not matched to a gene; V was cut back by 8 bases and J by 0 bases.

The clonotype comes from an adult woman with stable Graves' hyperthyroidism. The specimen was peripheral blood. The genes are TRBV19 and TRBJ2-3; 10 nucleotides line up with TRBD2. The DNA for the CDR3 is TGTGCCAGTGCTAAGGCTAGCGGGAGAAGAAGCACAGATACGCAGTATTTT. The encoded protein is CASAKASGRRSTDTQYF.